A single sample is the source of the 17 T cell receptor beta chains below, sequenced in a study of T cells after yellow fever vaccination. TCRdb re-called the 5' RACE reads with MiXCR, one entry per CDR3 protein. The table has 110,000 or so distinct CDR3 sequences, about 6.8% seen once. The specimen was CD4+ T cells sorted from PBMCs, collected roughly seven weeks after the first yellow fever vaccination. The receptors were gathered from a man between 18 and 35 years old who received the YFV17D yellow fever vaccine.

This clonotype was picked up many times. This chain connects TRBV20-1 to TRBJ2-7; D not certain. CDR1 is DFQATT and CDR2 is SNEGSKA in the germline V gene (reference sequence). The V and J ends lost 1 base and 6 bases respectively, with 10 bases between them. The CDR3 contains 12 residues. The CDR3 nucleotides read TGCAGTGCTAGAGGAGATCGATCCGAGCAGTACGTC. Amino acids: CSARGDRSEQYV.

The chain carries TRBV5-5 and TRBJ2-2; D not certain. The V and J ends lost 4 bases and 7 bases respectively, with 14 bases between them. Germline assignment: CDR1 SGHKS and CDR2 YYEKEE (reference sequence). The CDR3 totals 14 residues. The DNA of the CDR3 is TGTGCCAGCAGCCTTGGGATCCTCTGCGGGGAGCTGTTTTTT. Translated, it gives CASSLGILCGELFF.

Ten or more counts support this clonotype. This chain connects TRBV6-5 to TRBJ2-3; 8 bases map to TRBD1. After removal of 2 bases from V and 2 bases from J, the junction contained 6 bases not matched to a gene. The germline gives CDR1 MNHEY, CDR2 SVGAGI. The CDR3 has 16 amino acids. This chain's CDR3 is CASSYGTGPLTDTQYF. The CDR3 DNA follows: TGTGCCAGCAGTTACGGGACAGGACCTCTCACAGATACGCAGTATTTT.

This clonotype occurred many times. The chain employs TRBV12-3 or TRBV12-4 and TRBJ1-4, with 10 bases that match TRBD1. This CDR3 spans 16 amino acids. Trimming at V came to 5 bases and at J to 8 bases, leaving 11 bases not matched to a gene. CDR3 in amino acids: CASSRQGAIVGEKLFF. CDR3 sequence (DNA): TGTGCCAGCAGTCGACAGGGGGCCATAGTTGGGGAAAAACTGTTTTTT.

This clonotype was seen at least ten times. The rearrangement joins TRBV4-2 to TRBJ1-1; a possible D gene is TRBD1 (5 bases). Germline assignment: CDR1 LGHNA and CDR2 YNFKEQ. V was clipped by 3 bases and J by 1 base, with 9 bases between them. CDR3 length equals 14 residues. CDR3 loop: CASSHLDRNTEAFF. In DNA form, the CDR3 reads TGTGCCAGCAGCCACTTAGACAGGAACACTGAAGCTTTCTTT.

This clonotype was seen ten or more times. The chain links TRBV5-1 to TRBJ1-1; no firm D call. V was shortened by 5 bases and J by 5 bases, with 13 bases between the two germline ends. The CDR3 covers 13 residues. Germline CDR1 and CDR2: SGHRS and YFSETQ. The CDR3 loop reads CASSTVPATEAFF. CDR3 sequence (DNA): TGCGCCAGCAGTACAGTCCCCGCGACTGAAGCTTTCTTT. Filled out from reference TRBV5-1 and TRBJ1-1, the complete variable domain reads KAGVTQTPRYLIKTRGQQVTLSCSPISGHRSVSWYQQTPGQGLQFLFEYFSETQRNKGNFPGRFSGRQFSNSRSEMNVSTLELGDSALYLCASSTVPATEAFFGQGTRLTVV.

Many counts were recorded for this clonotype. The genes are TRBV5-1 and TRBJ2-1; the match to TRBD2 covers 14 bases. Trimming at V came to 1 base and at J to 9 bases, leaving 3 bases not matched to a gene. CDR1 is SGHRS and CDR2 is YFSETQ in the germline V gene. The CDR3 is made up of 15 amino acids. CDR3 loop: CASSLRLAGGGEQFF. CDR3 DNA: TGCGCCAGCAGCTTGAGACTAGCGGGGGGGGGTGAGCAGTTCTTC.

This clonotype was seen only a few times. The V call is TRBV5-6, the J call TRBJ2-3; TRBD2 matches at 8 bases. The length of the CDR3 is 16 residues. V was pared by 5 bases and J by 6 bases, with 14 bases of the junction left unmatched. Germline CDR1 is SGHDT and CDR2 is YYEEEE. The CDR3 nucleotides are TGTGCCAGCAGGATATACGGGGGGGCTATGTCCGATACGCAGTATTTT. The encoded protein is CASRIYGGAMSDTQYF.

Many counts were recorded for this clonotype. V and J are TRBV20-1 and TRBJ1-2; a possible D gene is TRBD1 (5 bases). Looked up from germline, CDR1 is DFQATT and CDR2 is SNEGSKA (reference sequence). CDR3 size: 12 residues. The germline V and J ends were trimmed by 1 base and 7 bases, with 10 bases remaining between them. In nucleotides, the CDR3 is TGCAGTGCTAGAGTGTCAGGGTCTGGCTACACCTTC. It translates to CSARVSGSGYTF.

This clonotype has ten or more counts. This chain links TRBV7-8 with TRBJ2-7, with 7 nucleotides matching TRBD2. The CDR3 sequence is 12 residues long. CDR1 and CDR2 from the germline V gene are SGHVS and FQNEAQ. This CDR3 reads CASSLAANEQYV. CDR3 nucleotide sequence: TGTGCCAGCAGCCTAGCGGCAAACGAGCAGTACGTC.

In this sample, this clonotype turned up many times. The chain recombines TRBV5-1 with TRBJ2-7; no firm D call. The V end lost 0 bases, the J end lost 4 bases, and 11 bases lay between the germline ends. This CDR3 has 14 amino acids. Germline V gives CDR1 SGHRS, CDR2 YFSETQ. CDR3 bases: TGCGCCAGCAGCTTGGCCACAAGCTGGTACGAGCAGTACTTC. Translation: CASSLATSWYEQYF.

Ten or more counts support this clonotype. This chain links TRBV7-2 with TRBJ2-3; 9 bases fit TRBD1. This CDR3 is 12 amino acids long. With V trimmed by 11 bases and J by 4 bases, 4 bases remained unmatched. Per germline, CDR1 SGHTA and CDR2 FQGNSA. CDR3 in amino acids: CAGGQGPDTQYF. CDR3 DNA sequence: TGTGCCGGGGGACAGGGACCAGATACGCAGTATTTT.

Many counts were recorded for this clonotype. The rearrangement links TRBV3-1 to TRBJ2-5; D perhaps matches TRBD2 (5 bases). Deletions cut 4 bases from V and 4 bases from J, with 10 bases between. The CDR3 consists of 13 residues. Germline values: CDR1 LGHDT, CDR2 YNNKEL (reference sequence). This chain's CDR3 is CASSLSAGETQYF. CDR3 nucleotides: TGTGCCAGCAGCCTTTCCGCGGGAGAGACCCAGTACTTC.

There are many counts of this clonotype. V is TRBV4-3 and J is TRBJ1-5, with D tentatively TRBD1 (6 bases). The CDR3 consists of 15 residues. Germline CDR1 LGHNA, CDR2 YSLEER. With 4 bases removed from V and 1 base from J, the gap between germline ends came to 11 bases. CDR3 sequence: CASSPGHLSNQPQHF. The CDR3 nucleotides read TGCGCCAGCAGCCCGGGACACCTGAGCAATCAGCCCCAGCATTTT.

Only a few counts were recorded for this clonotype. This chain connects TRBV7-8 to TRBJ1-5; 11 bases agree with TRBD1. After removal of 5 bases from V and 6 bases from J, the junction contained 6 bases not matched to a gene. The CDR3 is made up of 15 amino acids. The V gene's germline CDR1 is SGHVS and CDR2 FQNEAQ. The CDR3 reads CASSIGQGAGQPQHF. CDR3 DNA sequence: TGTGCCAGCAGCATAGGACAGGGGGCAGGTCAGCCCCAGCATTTT. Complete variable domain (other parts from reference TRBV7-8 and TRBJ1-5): GAGVSQSPRYKVAKRGQDVALRCDPISGHVSLFWYQQALGQGPEFLTYFQNEAQLDKSGLPSDRFFAERPEGSVSTLKIQRTQQEDSAVYLCASSIGQGAGQPQHFGDGTRLSIL.

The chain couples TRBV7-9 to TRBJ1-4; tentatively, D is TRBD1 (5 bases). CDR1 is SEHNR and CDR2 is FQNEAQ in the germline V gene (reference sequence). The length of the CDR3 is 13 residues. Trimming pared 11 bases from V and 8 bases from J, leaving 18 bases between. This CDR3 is CAGGTVPREKLFF. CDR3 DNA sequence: TGTGCCGGGGGGACCGTTCCTAGGGAAAAACTGTTTTTT.

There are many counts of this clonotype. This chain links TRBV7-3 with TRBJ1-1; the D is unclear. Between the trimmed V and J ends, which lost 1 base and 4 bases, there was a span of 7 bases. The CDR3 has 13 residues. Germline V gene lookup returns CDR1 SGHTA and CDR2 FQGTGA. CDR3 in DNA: TGTGCCAGCAGCTTAATTGTAGGCACTGAAGCTTTCTTT. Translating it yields CASSLIVGTEAFF.